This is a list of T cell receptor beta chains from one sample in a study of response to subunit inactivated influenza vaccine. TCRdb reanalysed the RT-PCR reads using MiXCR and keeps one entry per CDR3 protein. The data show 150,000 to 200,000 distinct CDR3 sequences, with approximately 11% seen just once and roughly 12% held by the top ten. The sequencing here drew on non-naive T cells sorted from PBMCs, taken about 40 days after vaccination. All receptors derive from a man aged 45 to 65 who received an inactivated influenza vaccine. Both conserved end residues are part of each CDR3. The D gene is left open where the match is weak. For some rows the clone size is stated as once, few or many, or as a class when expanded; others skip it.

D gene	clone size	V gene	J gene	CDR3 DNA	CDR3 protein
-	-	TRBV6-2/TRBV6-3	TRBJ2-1	TGTGCCAGCAGCCGGGACGGAACCGATGAGCAGTTCTTC	CASSRDGTDEQFF
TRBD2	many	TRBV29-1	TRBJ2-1	TGCAGCGTCGCCCGGGGGGACTTGAACAATGAGCAGTTCTTC	CSVARGDLNNEQFF
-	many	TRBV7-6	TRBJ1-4	TGTGCCAGCAGCTTAGCGACTAATGAAAAACTGTTTTTT	CASSLATNEKLFF
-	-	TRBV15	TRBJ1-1	TGTGCCACCAGCTCAAACACTGAAGCTTTCTTT	CATSSNTEAFF
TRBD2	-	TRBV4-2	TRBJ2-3	TGTGCCAGCAGCCTTGGACTAGCGGGTAGCACAGATACGCAGTATTTT	CASSLGLAGSTDTQYF
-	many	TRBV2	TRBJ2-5	TGTGCCAGCAGTGGGCTGCCTCCCCAGTACTTC	CASSGLPPQYF
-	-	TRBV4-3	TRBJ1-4	TGCGCCAGCAGCCACACCATAAGACGCCTAGCAAATGAAAAACTGTTTTTT	CASSHTIRRLANEKLFF
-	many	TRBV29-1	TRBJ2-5	TGCAGCGTAAAGACAGATTCGGAGACCCAGTACTTC	CSVKTDSETQYF
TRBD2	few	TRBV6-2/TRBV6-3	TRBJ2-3	TGTGCCAGCAGTTACGTACCGGGACTAGCCACAGATACGCAGTATTTT	CASSYVPGLATDTQYF
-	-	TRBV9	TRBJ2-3	TGTGCCAGCAGCGTTGAAGGAGGGGCGGCAGATACGCAGTATTTT	CASSVEGGAADTQYF
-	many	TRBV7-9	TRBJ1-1	TGTGCCAGCAGCCTTGACAGGACGAACACTGAAGCTTTCTTT	CASSLDRTNTEAFF
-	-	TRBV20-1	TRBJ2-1	TGCAGTGCTCTCCGACTGAACAATGAGCAGTTCTTC	CSALRLNNEQFF
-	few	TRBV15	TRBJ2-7	TGTGCCACCAGCACCGACAAAGTCTCCTACGAGCAGTACTTC	CATSTDKVSYEQYF
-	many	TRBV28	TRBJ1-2	TGTGCCAGCAGTCCCTTGGGGACATACTATGGCTACACCTTC	CASSPLGTYYGYTF
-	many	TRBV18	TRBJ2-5	TGTGCCAGCTCGCCGAACAGACAAGAGACCCAGTACTTC	CASSPNRQETQYF
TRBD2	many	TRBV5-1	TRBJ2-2	TGCGCCAGCAGTCTTGGGACTAGCGGTTACACCGGGGAGCTGTTTTTT	CASSLGTSGYTGELFF
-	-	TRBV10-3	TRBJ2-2	TGTGCCATCAGCCTCGGAGGGGGCACCGGGGAGTTGTTTTTT	CAISLGGGTGELFF
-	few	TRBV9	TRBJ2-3	TGTGCCAGCAGCGTAGGGGTCTCTAGCACAGATACGCAGTATTTT	CASSVGVSSTDTQYF
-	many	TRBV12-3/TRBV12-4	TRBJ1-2	TGTGCCAGCACCACTGGGCAGGGTGAAGGCTACACCTTC	CASTTGQGEGYTF
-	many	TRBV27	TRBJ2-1	TGTGCCAGCCGCCCCGGGACTTACTACAATGAGCAGTTCTTC	CASRPGTYYNEQFF
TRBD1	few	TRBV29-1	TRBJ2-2	TGCAGCACCGGGACAGGCAACACCGGGGAGCTGTTTTTT	CSTGTGNTGELFF
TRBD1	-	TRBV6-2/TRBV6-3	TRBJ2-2	TGTGCCAGCAGGGCGACAGGGGGCCACACCGGGGAGCTGTTTTTT	CASRATGGHTGELFF
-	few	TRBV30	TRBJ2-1	TGTGCCTGGAGGGGACCGCCCAATGAGCAGTTCTTC	CAWRGPPNEQFF
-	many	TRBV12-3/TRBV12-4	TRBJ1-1	TGTGCCAGCAGTTTCGGGGGAAAAGCTGAAGCTTTCTTT	CASSFGGKAEAFF
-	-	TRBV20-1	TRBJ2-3	TGCAGTGCAAGGACTACCCCCACAGATACGCAGTATTTT	CSARTTPTDTQYF
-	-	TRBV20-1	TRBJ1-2	TGCAGTGCTAGAGAATCAGGCGGTGGCTATGGCTACACCTTC	CSARESGGGYGYTF
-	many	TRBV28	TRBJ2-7	TGTGCCAGCAATCCAGGACACACATCCTACGAGCAGTACTTC	CASNPGHTSYEQYF
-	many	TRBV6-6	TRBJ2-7	TGTGCCAGCAGTCCTTTAGGGTCCGAGCAGTACTTC	CASSPLGSEQYF
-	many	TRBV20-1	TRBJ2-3	TGCAGTGCTAGTCGGGGGCAAGATACGCAGTATTTT	CSASRGQDTQYF
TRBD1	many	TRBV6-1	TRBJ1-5	TGTGCCAGCACCGGGACAGGGGGCCGGCAGCCCCAGCATTTT	CASTGTGGRQPQHF
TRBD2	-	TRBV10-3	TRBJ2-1	TGTGCCATCAGTGAACCTAGCGGGGGCCACTACAATGAGCAGTTCTTC	CAISEPSGGHYNEQFF
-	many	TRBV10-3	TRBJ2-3	TGTGCCATCAGTGAGTCTGGAGTAGATACGCAGTATTTT	CAISESGVDTQYF
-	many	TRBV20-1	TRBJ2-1	TGCAGTGCGCCCATTTATCCTTCGCAGTTCTTC	CSAPIYPSQFF
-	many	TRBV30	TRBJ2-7	TGTGCCTGGAGTGCCATGTACGAGCAGTACTTC	CAWSAMYEQYF
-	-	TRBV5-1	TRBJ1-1	TGCGCCAGCAGCTTGACAGCAGTGAACACTGAAGCTTTCTTT	CASSLTAVNTEAFF
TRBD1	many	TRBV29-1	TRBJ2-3	TGCAGCGTCGCCACGTCCGGGACAGGGGGATTGGATACGCAGTATTTT	CSVATSGTGGLDTQYF
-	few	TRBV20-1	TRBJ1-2	TGCAGTGCTAGGCCAGGACCCTATGGCTACACCTTC	CSARPGPYGYTF
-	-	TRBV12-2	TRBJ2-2	TGTGCAAGTCGGTCGGTGGAGACCGGGGAGCTGTTTTTT	CASRSVETGELFF
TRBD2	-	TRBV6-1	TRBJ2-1	TGTGCCAGCAGTGACCAGTGGGAGGGCCCCTATGAGCAGTTCTTC	CASSDQWEGPYEQFF
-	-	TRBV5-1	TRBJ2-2	TGCGCCAGCAGCCCTGGCAGTAGGCTGAACACCGGGGAGCTGTTTTTT	CASSPGSRLNTGELFF
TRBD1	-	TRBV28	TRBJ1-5	TGTGCCAGCAGTTTAGAGCAGGGGGCCCCACAGCCCCAGCATTTT	CASSLEQGAPQPQHF
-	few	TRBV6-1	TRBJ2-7	TGTGCCAGCAGTCAACAAACAGGGTATTACGAGCAGTACTTC	CASSQQTGYYEQYF
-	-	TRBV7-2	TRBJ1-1	TGTGCCAGCAGCAGAACCCCCAGGGGAGCGAACACTGAAGCTTTCTTT	CASSRTPRGANTEAFF
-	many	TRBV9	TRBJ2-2	TGTGCCAGCAGCGTTGGGCCGTCCCTAAACACCGGGGAGCTGTTTTTT	CASSVGPSLNTGELFF
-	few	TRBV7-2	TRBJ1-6	TGTGCCAGCAGCCCCACAGGCCTTAATTCACCCCTCCACTTT	CASSPTGLNSPLHF
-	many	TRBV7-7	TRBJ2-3	TGTGCTAGCAGCTTAGCAGGAGGTGATTTCGATACGCAGTATTTT	CASSLAGGDFDTQYF
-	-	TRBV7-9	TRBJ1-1	TGTGCCAGCAGCTTCCACAGGGATACTTTCTTT	CASSFHRDTFF
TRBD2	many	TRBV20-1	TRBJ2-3	TGCAGTGCCAGACCGGGAGGGCCCGCAGATACGCAGTATTTT	CSARPGGPADTQYF
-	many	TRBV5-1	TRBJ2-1	TGCGCCAGCAGCTCTCCTATTTTAACTCAAAACAACAATGAGCAGTTCTTC	CASSSPILTQNNNEQFF
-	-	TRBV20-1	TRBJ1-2	TGCAGTGCTAGGGGAACAGGGAGAAATGGCTTCACCTTC	CSARGTGRNGFTF
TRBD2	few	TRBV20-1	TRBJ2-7	TGCAGTGCTAGAGATTCGGGGGGTTTCTCCTACGAGCAGTACTTC	CSARDSGGFSYEQYF
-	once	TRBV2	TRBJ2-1	TGTGCCAGCAGTGTGGGGACTGTCAATGAGCAGTTCTTC	CASSVGTVNEQFF
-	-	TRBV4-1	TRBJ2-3	TGCGCCAGCAGCCAAAGGGTGATCACAGATACGCAGTATTTT	CASSQRVITDTQYF
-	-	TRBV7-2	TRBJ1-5	TGTGCCAGCAGCCAAGGACGCAACAATCAGCCCCAGCATTTT	CASSQGRNNQPQHF
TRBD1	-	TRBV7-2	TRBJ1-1	TGTGCCAGCAGCCCAGACAGGGCTGTTTTGAACACTGAAGCTTTCTTT	CASSPDRAVLNTEAFF
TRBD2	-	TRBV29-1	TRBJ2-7	TGCAGCGTTGAAGATCGCCTAGCGGGATACTACGAGCAGTACTTC	CSVEDRLAGYYEQYF
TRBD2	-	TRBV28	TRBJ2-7	TGTGCCAGCAGTTTTTATCTAGCGGGAGTCTACGAGCAGTACTTC	CASSFYLAGVYEQYF